The next 2 T cell receptor beta chains were all read from a single sample in a study of CD8+ T cells in alopecia areata. Once RNA had been extracted, it was reverse transcribed into cDNA to act as the sequencing template. The protocol was immunoSEQ multiplex PCR, while the TCRdb copy is restricted to in-frame clones and leaves out a portion. The sample has roughly 190,000 clones, approximately 61% seen once. Regarding treatment: oral pan-JAK inhibitor, 5-10 mg twice daily. The sample consisted of CD4+ T cells sorted from blood, taken at week 24, from a patient treated with tofacitinib. The source is a human donor with alopecia areata.

The J gene is TRBJ1-2, the V gene TRBV11-2; D is unresolved. Germline assignment: CDR1 SGHAT and CDR2 FQNNGV. CDR3 length equals 16 residues. V was clipped by 3 bases and J by 0 bases, with 14 bases between them. Written as DNA, the CDR3 is TGTGCCAGCAGCTTTCGGCCCTCGGATTCTAACTATGGCTACACCTTC. Its protein product is CASSFRPSDSNYGYTF.

The chain recombines TRBV29-1 with TRBJ1-2, with D perhaps matching TRBD1 (5 bases). Germline CDR1 and CDR2: SQVTM and ANQGSEA. The V and J ends lost 3 bases and 5 bases respectively, with 19 bases between them. This CDR3 region has 15 residues. The CDR3 DNA is TGCAGCGTTGATGAGGGGTATGGAGGGCTTTATGGCTACACCTTC. Its protein is CSVDEGYGGLYGYTF.